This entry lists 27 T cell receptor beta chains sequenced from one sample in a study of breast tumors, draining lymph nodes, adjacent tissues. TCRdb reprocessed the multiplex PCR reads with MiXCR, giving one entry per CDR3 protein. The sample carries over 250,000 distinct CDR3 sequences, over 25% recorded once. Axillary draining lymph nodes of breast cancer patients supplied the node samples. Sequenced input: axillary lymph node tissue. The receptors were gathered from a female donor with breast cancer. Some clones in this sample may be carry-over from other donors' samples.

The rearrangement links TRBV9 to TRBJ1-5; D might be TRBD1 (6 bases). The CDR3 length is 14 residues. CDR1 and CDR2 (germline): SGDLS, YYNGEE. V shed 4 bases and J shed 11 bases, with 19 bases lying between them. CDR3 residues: CASSLLGGQETQHF. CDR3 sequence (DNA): TGTGCCAGCAGCCTATTGGGGGGCCAAGAGACCCAGCATTTT. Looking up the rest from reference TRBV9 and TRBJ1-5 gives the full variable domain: DSGVTQTPKHLITATGQRVTLRCSPRSGDLSVYWYQQSLDQGLQFLIQYYNGEERAKGNILERFSAQQFPDLHSELNLSSLELGDSALYFCASSLLGGQETQHFGDGTRLSIL.

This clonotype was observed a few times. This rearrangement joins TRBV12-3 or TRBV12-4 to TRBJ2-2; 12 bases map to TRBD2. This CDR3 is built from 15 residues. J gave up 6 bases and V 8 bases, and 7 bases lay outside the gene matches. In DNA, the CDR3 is TGTGCCAGCCGCCAGACTAGCGGGAGACCCGGGGAGCTGTTTTTT. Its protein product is CASRQTSGRPGELFF.

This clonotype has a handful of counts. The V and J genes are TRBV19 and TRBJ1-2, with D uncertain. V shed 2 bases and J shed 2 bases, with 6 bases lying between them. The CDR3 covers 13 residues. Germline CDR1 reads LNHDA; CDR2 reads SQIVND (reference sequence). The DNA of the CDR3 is TGTGCCAGTAGTATAAATCCCAACTATGGCTACACCTTC. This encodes CASSINPNYGYTF.

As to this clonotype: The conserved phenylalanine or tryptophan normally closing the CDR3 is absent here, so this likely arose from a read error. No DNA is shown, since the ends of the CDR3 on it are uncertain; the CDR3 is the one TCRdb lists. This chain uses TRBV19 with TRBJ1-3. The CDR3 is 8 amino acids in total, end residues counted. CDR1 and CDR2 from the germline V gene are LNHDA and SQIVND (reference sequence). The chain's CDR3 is CASSIGPS.

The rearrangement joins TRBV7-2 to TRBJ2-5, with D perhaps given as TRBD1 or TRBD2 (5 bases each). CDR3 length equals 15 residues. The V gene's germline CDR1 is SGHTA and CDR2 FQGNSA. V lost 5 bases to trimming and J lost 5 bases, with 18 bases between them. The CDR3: CASSAVGTRTETQYF. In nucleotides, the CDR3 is TGTGCCAGCAGCGCCGTGGGGACCCGCACCGAGACCCAGTACTTC.

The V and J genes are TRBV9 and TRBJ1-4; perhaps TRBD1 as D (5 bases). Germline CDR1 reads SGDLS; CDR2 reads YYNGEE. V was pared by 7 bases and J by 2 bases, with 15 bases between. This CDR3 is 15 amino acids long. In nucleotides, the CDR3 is TGTGCCAGCGGGGGGAGAGGTTCGACTAATGAAAAACTGTTTTTT. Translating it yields CASGGRGSTNEKLFF.

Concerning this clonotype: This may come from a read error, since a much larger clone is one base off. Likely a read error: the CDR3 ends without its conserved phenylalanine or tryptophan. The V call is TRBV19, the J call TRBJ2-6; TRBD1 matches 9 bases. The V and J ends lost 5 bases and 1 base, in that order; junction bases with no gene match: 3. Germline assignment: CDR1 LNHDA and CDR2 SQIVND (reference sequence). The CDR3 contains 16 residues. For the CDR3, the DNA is TGTGCCAGTAGTCTCGGGACAGGGTCTGGGGCCAACGTCCTGACTTCC. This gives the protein CASSLGTGSGANVLTS.

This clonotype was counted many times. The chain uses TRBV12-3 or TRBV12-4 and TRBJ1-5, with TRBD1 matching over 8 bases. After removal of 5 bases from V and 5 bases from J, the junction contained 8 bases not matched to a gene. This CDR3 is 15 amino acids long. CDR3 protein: CASSPTGGSDQPQHF. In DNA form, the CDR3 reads TGTGCCAGCAGTCCTACAGGGGGGTCGGATCAGCCCCAGCATTTT.

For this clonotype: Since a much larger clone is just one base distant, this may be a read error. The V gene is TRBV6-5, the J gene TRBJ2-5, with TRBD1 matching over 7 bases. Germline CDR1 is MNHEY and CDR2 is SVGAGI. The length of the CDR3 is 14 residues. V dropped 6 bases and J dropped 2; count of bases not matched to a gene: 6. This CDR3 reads CASRARDRQETQYF. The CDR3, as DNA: TGTGCCAGCAGGGCCCGGGACAGACAAGAGACCCAGTACTTC.

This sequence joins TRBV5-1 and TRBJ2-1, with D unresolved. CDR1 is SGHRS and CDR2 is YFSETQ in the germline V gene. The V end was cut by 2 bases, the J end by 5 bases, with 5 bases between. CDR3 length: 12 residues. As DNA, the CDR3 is TGCGCCAGCAGCTTTGCGGACAATGAGCAGTTCTTC. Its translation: CASSFADNEQFF. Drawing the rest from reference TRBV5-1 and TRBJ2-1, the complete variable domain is KAGVTQTPRYLIKTRGQQVTLSCSPISGHRSVSWYQQTPGQGLQFLFEYFSETQRNKGNFPGRFSGRQFSNSRSEMNVSTLELGDSALYLCASSFADNEQFFGPGTRLTVL.

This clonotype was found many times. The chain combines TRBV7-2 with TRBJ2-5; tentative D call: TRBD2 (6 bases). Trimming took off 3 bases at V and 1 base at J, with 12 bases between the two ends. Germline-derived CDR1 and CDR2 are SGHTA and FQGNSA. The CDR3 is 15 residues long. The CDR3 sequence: CASSLGGRVQETQYF. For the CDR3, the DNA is TGTGCCAGCAGCTTGGGGGGAAGGGTCCAAGAGACCCAGTACTTC.

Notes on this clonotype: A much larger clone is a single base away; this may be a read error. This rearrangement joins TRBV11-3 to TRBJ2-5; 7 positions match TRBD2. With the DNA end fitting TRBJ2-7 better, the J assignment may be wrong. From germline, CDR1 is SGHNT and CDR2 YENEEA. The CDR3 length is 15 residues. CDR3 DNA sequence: TGTGCCAGCAGTCGTAGCGGGTTTCCCTCCTACGAGCAGTACTTC. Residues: CASSRSGFPSYEQYF.

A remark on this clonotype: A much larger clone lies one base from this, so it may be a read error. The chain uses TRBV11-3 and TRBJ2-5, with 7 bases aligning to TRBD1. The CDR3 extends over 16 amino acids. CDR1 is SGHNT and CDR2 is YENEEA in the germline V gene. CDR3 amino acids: CASSLATGLMKEAQYF. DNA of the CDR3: TGTGCCAGCAGCTTAGCGACAGGGTTAATGAAAGAGGCCCAGTACTTC.

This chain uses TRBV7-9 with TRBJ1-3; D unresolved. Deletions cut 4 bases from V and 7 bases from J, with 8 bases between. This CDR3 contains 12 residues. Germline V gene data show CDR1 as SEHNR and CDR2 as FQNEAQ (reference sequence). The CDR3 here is CASSWRWNTIYF. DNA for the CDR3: TGTGCCAGCAGCTGGAGGTGGAACACCATATATTTT.

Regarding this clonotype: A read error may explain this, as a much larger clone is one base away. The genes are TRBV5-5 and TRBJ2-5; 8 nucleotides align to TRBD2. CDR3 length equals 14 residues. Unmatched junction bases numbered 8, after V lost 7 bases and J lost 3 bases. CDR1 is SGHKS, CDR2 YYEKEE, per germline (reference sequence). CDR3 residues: CASFGREAKETQYF. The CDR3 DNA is TGTGCCAGCTTCGGGAGGGAGGCTAAAGAGACCCAGTACTTC.

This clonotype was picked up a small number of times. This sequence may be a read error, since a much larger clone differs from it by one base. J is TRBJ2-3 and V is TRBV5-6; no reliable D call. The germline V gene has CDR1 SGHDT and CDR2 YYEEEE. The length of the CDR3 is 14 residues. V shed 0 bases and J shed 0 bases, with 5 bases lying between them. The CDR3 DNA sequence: TGTGCCAGCAGCTTGGCTAGGAGCACAGATACGCAGTATTTT. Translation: CASSLARSTDTQYF.

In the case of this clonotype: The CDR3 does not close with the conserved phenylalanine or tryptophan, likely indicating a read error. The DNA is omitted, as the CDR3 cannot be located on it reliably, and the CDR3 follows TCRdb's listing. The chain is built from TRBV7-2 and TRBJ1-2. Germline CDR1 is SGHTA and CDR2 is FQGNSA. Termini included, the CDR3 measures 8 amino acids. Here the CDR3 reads CASSLEFL.

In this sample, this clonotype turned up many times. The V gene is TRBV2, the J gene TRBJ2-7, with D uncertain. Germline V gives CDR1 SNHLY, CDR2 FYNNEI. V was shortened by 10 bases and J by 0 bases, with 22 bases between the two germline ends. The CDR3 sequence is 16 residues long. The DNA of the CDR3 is TGTGCCATCGGAACCTGGTGGGCCCAAGACTCCTACGAGCAGTACTTC. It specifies CAIGTWWAQDSYEQYF.

Written as DNA, the CDR3 is TGTGCCAGCAGTGAATTTGGCCCACTAGCGGGAAGTGAAAAACTGTTTTTT. It yields the protein CASSEFGPLAGSEKLFF. The V and J genes are TRBV2 and TRBJ1-4; no firm D call. Per germline, CDR1 SNHLY and CDR2 FYNNEI. This CDR3 spans 17 amino acids. The V end lost 2 bases, the J end lost 7 bases, and 20 bases lay between the germline ends.

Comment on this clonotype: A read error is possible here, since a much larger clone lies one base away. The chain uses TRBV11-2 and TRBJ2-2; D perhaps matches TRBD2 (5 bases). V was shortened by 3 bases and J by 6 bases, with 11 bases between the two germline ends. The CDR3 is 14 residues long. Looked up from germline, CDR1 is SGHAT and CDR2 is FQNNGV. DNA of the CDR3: TGTGCCAGCAGCTTTGGTAGCGACGCCGGGGAGCTGTTTTTT. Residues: CASSFGSDAGELFF.

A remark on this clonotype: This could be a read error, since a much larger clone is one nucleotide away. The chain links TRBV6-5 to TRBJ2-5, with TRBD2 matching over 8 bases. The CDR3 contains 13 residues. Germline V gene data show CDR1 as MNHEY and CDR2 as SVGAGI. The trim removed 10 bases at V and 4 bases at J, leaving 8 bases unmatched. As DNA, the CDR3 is TGTGCCAACACCCCCGCGGGGGGAGAGACCCAGTACTTC. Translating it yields CANTPAGGETQYF.

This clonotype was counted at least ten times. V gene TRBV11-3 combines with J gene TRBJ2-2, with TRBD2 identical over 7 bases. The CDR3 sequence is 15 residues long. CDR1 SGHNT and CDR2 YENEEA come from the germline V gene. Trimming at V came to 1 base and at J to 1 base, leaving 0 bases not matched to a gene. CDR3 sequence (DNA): TGTGCCAGCAGCTTAGGCGGGAGGAACACCGGGGAGCTGTTTTTT. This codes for CASSLGGRNTGELFF.

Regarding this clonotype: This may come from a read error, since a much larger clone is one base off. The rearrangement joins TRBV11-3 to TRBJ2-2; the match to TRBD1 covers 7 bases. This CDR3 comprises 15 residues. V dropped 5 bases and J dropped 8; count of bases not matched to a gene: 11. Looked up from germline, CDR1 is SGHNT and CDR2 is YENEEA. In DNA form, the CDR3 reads TGTGCCAGCAGCGAGGGGGCCCCGCTAGGAGGGGAGCTGTTTTTT. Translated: CASSEGAPLGGELFF.

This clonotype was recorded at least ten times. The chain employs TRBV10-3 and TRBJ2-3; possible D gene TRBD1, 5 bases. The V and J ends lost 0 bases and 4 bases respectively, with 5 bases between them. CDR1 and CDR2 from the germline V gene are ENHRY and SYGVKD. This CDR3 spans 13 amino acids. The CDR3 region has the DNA TGTGCCATCAGTGAGTCGGGGCCAGATACGCAGTATTTT. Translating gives CAISESGPDTQYF.

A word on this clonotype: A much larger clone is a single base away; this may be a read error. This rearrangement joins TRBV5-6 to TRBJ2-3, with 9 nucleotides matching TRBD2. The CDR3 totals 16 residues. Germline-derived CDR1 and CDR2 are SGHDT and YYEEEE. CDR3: CASSPIAGVSLDAQYF. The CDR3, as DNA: TGTGCCAGCAGCCCCATAGCGGGAGTATCTTTAGATGCGCAGTATTTT.

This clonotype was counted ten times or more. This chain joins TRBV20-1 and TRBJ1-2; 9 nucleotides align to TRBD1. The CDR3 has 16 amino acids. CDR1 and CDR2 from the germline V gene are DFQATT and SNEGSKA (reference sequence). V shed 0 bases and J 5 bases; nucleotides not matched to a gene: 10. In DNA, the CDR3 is TGCAGTGCTAGAGATATTACGGACAGGGGCTATTATGGCTACACCTTC. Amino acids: CSARDITDRGYYGYTF.

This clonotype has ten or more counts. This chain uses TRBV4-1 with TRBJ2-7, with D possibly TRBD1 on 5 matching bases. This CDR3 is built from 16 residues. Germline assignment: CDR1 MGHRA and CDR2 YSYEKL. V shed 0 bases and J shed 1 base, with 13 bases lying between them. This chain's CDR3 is CASSQEQVTPSYEQYF. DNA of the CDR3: TGCGCCAGCAGCCAAGAACAGGTAACCCCTTCCTACGAGCAGTACTTC.